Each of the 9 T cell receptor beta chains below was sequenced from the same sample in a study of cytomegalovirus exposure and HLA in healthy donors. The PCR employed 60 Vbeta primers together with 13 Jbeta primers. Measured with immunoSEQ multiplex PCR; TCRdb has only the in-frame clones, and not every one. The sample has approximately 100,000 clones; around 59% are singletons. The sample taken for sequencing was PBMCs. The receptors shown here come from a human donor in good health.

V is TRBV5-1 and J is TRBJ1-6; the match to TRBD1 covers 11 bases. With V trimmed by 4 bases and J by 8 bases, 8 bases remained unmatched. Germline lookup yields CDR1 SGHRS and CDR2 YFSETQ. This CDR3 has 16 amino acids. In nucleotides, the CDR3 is TGCGCCAGCAGCCCGGGGACAGGGGGAATCTATTCACCCCTCCACTTT. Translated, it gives CASSPGTGGIYSPLHF.

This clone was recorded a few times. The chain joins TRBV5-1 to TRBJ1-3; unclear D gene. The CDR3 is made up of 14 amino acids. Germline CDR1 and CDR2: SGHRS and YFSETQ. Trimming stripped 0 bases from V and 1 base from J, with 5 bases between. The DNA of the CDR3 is TGCGCCAGCAGCTTGGCAGGTTCTGGAAACACCATATATTTT. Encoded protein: CASSLAGSGNTIYF.

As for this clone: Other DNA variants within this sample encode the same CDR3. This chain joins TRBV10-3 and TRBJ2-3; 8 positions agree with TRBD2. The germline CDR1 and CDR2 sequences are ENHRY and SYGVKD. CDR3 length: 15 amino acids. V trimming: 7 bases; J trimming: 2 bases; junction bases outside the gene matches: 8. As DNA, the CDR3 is TGTGCCATCAAGGGGCAGCGGGGGACCACAGATACGCAGTATTTT. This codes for CAIKGQRGTTDTQYF.

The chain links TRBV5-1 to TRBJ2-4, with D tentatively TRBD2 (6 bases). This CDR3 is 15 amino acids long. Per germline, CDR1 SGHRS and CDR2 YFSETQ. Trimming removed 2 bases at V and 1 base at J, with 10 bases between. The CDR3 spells CASSFWGDAKNIQYF. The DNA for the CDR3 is TGCGCCAGCAGCTTTTGGGGGGACGCCAAAAACATTCAGTACTTC.

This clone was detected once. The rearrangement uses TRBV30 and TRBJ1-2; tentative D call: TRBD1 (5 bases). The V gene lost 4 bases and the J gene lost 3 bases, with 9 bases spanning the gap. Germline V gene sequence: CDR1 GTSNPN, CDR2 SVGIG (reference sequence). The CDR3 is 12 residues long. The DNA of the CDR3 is TGTGCCTGGATGGGGGGTGACTATGGCTACACCTTC. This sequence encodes CAWMGGDYGYTF.

For the CDR3, the DNA is TGTGCCAGCAGTTACTCTAAGGAATCGGGGTCTGGCTACACCTTC. Translation gives CASSYSKESGSGYTF. The chain links TRBV6-5 to TRBJ1-2, with D hard to call. The CDR3 has 15 amino acids. Germline-derived CDR1 and CDR2 are MNHEY and SVGAGI. V gave up 0 bases and J gave up 7 bases, with 15 bases separating them.

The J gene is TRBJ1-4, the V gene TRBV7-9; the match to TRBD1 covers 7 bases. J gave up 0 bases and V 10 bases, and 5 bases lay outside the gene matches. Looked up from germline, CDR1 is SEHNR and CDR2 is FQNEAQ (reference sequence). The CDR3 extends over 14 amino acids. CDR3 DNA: TGTGCCACCGACAGGGACACAACTAATGAAAAACTGTTTTTT. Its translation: CATDRDTTNEKLFF.

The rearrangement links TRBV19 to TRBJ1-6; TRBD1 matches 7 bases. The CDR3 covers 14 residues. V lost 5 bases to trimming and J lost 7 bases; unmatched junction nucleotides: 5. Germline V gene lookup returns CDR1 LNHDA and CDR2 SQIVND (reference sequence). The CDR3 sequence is CASSGDRGNSPLHF. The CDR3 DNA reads TGTGCCAGTAGTGGGGACAGAGGAAATTCACCCCTCCACTTT.

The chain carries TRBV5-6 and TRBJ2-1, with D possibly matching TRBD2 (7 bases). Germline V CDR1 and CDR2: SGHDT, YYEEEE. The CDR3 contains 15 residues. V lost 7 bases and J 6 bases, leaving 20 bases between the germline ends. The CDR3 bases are TGTGCCAGCGCCGGGCGAGGGGGACTAACCAATGAGCAGTTCTTC. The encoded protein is CASAGRGGLTNEQFF.